This T cell receptor beta chain was retrieved from a study of T cell changes during pregnancy in multiple sclerosis. Profiled with immunoSEQ multiplex PCR; TCRdb holds only in-frame clones, not every one. The sample contains 50,000 to 70,000 clones, 92% of which appear only once. The germline gives CDR1 MRHNA, CDR2 SNTAGT. This CDR3 has 13 amino acids. Trimming at V came to 3 bases and at J to 13 bases, leaving 7 bases not matched to a gene. The sample consisted of peripheral blood, taken in the second trimester of pregnancy. The receptor was isolated from a female donor with multiple sclerosis, enrolled in a pregnancy study. This chain joins TRBV6-4 and TRBJ2-1; TRBD1 matches 9 bases. The chain's CDR3 is CASSEQGAIPQFF. DNA of the CDR3: TGTGCCAGCAGTGAACAGGGGGCGATCCCCCAGTTCTTC.